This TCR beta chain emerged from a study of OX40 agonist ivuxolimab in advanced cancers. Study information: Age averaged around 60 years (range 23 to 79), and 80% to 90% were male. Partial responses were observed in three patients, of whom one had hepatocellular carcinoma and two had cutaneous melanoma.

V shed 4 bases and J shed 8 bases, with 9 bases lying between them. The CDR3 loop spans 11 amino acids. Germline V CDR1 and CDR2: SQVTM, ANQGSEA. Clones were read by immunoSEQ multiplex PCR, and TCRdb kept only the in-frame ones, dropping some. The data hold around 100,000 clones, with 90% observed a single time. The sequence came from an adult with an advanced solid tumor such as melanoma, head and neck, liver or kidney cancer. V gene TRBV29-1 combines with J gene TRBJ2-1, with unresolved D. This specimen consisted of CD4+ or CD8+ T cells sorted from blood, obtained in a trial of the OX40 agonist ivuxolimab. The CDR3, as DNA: TGCAGCGTTGTATCGACCGATGAGCAGTTCTTC. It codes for CSVVSTDEQFF.